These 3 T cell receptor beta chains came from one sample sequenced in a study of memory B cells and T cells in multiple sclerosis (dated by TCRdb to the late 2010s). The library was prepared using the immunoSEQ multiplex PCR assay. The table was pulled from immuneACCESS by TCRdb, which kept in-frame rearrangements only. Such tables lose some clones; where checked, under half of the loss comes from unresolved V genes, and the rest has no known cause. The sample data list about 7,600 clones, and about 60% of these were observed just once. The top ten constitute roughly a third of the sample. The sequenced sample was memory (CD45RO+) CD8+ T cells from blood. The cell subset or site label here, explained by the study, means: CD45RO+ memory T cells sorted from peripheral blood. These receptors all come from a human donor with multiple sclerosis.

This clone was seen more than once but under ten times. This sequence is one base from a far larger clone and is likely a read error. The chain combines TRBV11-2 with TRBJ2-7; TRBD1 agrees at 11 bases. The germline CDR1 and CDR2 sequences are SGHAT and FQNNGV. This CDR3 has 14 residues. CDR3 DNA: TGTGCCAGCAGGGGGACAGGGGGGACCTACGAGCAGTCCTTC. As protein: CASRGTGGTYEQSF.

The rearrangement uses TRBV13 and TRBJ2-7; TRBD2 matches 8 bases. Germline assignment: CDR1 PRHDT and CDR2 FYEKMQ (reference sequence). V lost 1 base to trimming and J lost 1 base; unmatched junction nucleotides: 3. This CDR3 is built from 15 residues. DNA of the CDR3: TGTGCCAGCAGCTTAGTAACTAGCGGATCCTACGAGCAGTACTTC. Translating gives CASSLVTSGSYEQYF.

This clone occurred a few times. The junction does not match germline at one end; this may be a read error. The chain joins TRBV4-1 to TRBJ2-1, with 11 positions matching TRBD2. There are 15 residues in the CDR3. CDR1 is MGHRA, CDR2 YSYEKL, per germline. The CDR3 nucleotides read TGTGCCAGCAGCCAACTAGCGGGGGAAGTCAATGAGCAGTTCTTC. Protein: CASSQLAGEVNEQFF.